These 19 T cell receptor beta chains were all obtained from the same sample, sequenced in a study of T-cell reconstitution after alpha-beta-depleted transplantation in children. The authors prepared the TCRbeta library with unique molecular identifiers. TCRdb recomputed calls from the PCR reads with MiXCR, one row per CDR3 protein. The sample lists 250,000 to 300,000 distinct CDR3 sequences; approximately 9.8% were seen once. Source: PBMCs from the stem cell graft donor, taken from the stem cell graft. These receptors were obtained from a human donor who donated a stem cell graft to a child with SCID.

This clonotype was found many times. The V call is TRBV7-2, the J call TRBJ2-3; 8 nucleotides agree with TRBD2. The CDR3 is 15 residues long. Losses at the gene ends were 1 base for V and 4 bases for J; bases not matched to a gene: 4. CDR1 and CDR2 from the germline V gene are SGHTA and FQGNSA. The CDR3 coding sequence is TGTGCCAGCAGCTTAGACGGGGGGGCGTCAGATACGCAGTATTTT. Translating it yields CASSLDGGASDTQYF.

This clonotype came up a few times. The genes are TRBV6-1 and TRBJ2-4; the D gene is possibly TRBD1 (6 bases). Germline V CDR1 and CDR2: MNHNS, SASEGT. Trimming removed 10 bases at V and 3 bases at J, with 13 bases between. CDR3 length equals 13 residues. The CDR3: CAIRDNSKNIQYF. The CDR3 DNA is TGTGCCATCCGGGACAACAGCAAAAACATTCAGTACTTC.

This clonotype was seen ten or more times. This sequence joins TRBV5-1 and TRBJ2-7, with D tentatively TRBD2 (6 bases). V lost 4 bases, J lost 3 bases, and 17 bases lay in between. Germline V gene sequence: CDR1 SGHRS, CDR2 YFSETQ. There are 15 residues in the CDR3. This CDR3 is CASSPGPLGGYEQYF. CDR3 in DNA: TGCGCCAGCAGCCCTGGCCCCCTGGGAGGCTACGAGCAGTACTTC.

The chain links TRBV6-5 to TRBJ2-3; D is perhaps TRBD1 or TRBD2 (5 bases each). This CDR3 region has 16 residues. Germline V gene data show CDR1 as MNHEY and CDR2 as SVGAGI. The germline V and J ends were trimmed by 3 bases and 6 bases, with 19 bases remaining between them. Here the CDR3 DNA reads TGTGCCAGCAGTTATCGAAGAGCGGCCTCAGGGGATACGCAGTATTTT. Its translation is CASSYRRAASGDTQYF.

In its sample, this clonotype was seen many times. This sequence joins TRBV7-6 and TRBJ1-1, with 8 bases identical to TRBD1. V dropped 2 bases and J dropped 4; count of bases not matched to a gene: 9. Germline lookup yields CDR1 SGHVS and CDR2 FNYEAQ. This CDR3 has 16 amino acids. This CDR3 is CASSLYGQGSTTEAFF. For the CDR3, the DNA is TGTGCCAGCAGCTTATACGGACAGGGTTCGACCACTGAAGCTTTCTTT.

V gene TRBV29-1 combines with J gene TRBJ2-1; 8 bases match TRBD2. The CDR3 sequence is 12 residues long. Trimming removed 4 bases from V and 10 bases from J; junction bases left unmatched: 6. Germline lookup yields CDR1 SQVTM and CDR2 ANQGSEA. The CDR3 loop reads CSVATGGSEQFF. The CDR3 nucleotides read TGCAGCGTTGCGACGGGGGGGTCCGAGCAGTTCTTC.

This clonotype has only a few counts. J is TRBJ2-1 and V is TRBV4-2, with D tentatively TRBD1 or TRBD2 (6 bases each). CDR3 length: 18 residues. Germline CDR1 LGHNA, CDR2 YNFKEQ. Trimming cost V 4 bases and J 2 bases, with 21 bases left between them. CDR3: CASSPLGLGGATYNEQFF. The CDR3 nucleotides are TGTGCCAGCAGCCCGTTGGGTTTGGGGGGCGCAACCTACAATGAGCAGTTCTTC.

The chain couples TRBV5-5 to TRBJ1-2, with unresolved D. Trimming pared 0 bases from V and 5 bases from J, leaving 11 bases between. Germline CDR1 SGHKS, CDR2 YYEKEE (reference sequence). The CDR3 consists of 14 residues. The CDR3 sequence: CASSLDHEPYGYTF. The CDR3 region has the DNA TGTGCCAGCAGCTTGGATCATGAGCCTTATGGCTACACCTTC.

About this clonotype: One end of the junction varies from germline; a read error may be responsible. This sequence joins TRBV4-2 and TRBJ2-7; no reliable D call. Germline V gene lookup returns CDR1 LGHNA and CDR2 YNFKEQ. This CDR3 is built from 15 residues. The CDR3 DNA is TGTGCCAGCAGCAAAGAGATTAGACCCTACTACGAGCAGTACTTC. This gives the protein CASSKEIRPYYEQYF.

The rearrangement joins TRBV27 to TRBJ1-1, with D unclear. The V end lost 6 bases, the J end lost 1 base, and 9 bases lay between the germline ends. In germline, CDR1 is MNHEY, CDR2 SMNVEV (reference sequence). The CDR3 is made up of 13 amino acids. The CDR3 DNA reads TGTGCCAGCAGCCAGTGGGAGAACACTGAAGCTTTCTTT. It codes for CASSQWENTEAFF.

The CDR3 region is CASSSNLGTGGVEAFF. CDR3 nucleotide sequence: TGTGCCAGCAGCTCCAACCTGGGGACAGGGGGCGTCGAAGCTTTCTTT. The J gene is TRBJ1-1, the V gene TRBV7-8; 12 bases map to TRBD1. The junction had 11 bases not matched to a gene; V was cut back by 4 bases and J by 8 bases. This CDR3 has 16 amino acids. The germline V gene has CDR1 SGHVS and CDR2 FQNEAQ.

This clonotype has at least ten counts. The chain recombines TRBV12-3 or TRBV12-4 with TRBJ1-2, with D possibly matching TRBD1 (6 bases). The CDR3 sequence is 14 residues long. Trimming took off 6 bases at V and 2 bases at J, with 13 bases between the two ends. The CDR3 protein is CASSHGQSNYGYTF. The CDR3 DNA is TGTGCCAGCAGCCACGGACAGTCCAACTATGGCTACACCTTC.

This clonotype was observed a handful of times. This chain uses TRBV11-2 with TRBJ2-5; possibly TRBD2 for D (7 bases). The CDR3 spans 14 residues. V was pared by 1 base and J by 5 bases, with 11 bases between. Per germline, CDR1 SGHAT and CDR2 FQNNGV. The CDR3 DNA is TGTGCCAGCAGCTTAGTGGGGGGGCACGAGACCCAGTACTTC. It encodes CASSLVGGHETQYF.

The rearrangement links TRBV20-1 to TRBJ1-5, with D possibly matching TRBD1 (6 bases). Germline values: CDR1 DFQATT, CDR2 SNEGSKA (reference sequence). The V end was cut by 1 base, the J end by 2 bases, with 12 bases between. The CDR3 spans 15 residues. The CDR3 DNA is TGCAGTGCTAGAGGTTCCAGGGGCGGCAATCAGCCCCAGCATTTT. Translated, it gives CSARGSRGGNQPQHF.

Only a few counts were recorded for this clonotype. The CDR3 reads CATSRVQALSYEQYF. The CDR3 DNA reads as TGTGCCACCAGCAGAGTACAGGCCCTCTCCTACGAGCAGTACTTC. The J gene is TRBJ2-7, the V gene TRBV15; D possibly corresponds to TRBD1 (5 bases). Trimming stripped 1 base from V and 0 bases from J, with 10 bases between. Looked up from germline, CDR1 is LNHNV and CDR2 is YYDKDF (reference sequence). The CDR3 totals 15 residues. Full variable domain (outside the CDR3, taken from reference TRBV15 and TRBJ2-7): DAMVIQNPRYQVTQFGKPVTLSCSQTLNHNVMYWYQQKSSQAPKLLFHYYDKDFNNEADTPDNFQSRRPNTSFCFLDIRSPGLGDTAMYLCATSRVQALSYEQYFGPGTRLTVT.

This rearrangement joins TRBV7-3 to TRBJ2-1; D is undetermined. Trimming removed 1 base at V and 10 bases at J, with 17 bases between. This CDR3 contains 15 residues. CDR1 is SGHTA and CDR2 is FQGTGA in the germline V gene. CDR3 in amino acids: CASSLRPTTRVEQFF. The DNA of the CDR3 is TGTGCCAGCAGCTTAAGGCCTACCACCCGGGTGGAGCAGTTCTTC.

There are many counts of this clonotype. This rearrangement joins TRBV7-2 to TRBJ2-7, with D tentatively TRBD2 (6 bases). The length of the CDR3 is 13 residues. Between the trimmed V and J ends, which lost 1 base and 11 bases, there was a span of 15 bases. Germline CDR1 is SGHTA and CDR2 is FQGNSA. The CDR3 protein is CASSLGAGYWEYF. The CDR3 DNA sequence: TGTGCCAGCAGCTTAGGGGCGGGGTATTGGGAGTACTTC.

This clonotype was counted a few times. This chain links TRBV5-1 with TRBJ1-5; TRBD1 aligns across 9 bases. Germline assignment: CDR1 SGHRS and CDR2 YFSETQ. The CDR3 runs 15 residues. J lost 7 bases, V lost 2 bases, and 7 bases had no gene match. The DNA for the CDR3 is TGCGCCAGCAGCTTAGGGACAGGGTCTGAGCAGCCCCAGCATTTT. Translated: CASSLGTGSEQPQHF.

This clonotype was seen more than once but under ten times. The CDR3 DNA is TGTGCCAGCAGCTTAACGAAAGGGCAGGGGCAAGCTTTCTTT. Its protein is CASSLTKGQGQAFF. The chain couples TRBV7-3 to TRBJ1-1, with TRBD1 as a possible D gene (6 bases). This CDR3 is 14 amino acids long. Germline CDR1 reads SGHTA; CDR2 reads FQGTGA. Trimming stripped 0 bases from V and 9 bases from J, with 14 bases between. The entire variable domain, with the rest obtained from reference TRBV7-3 and TRBJ1-1, is as follows: GAGVSQTPSNKVTEKGKYVELRCDPISGHTALYWYRQSLGQGPEFLIYFQGTGAADDSGLPNDRFFAVRPEGSVSTLKIQRTERGDSAVYLCASSLTKGQGQAFFGQGTRLTVV.